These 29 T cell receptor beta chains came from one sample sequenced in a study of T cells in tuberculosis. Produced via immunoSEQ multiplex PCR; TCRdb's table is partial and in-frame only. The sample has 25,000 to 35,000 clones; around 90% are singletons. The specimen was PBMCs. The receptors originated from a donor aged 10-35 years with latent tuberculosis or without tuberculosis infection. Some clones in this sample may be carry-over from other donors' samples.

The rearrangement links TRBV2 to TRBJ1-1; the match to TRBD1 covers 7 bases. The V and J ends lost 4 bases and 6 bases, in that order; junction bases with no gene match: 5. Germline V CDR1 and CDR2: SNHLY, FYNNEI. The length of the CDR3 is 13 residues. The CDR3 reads CASSGTGEAEAFF. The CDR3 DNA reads TGTGCCAGCAGTGGGACAGGCGAGGCTGAAGCTTTCTTT. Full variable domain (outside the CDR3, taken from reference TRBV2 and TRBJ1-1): EPEVTQTPSHQVTQMGQEVILRCVPISNHLYFYWYRQILGQKVEFLVSFYNNEISEKSEIFDDQFSVERPDGSNFTLKIRSTKLEDSAMYFCASSGTGEAEAFFGQGTRLTVV.

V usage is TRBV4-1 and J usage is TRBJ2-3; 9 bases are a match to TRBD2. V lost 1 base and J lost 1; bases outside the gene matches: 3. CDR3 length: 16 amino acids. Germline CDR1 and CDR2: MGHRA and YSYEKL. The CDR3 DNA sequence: TGCGCCAGCAGCCAAGTTAGGACTAGCGGCACAGATACGCAGTATTTT. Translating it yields CASSQVRTSGTDTQYF.

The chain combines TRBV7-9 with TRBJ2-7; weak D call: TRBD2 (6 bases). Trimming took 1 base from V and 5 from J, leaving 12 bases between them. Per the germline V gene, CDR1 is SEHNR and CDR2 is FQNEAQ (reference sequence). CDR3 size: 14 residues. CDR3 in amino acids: CASSLGAAGHEQYF. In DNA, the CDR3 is TGTGCCAGCAGCTTAGGGGCGGCGGGACACGAGCAGTACTTC.

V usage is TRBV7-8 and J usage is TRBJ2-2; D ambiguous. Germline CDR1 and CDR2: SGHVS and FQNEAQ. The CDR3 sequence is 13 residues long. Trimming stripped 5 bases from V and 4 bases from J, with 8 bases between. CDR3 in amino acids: CASSLPGTGELFF. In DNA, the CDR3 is TGTGCCAGCAGCCTGCCCGGCACCGGGGAGCTGTTTTTT. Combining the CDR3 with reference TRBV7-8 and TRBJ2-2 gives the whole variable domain GAGVSQSPRYKVAKRGQDVALRCDPISGHVSLFWYQQALGQGPEFLTYFQNEAQLDKSGLPSDRFFAERPEGSVSTLKIQRTQQEDSAVYLCASSLPGTGELFFGEGSRLTVL.

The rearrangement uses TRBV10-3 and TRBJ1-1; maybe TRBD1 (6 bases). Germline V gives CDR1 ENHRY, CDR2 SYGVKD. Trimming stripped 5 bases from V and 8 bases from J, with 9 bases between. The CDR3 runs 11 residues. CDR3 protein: CAISNTGEAFF. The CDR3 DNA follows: TGTGCCATCAGTAATACAGGGGAAGCTTTCTTT.

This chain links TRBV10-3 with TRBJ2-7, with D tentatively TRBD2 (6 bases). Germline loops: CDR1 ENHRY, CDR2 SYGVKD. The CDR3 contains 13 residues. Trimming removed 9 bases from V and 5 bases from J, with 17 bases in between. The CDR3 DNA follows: TGTGCCATAGTCCGGCGGAGGGGCCACGAGCAGTACTTC. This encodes CAIVRRRGHEQYF.

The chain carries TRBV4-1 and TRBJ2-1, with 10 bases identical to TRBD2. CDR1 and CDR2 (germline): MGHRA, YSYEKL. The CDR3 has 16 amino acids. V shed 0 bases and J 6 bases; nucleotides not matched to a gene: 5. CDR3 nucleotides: TGCGCCAGCAGCCAAGAGAGCGGGGGGGCTTTCAATGAGCAGTTCTTC. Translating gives CASSQESGGAFNEQFF.

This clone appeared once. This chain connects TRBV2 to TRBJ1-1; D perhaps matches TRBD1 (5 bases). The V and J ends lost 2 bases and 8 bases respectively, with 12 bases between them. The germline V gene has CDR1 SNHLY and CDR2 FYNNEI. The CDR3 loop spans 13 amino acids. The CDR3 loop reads CASSEFFGGEAFF. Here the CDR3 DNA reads TGTGCCAGCAGTGAATTCTTCGGGGGAGAAGCTTTCTTT.

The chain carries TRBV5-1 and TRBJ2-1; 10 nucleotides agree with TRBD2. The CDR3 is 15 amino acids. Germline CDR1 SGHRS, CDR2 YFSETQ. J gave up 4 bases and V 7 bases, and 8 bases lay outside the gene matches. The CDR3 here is CASLLAGGSYNEQFF. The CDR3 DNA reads TGCGCCAGCTTATTAGCGGGGGGCTCGTACAATGAGCAGTTCTTC.

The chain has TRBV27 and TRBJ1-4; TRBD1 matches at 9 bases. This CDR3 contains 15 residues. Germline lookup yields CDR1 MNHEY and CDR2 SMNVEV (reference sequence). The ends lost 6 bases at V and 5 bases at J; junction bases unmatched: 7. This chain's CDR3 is CASSRTGTGNEKLFF. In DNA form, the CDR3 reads TGTGCCAGCAGCCGTACCGGGACAGGGAATGAAAAACTGTTTTTT.

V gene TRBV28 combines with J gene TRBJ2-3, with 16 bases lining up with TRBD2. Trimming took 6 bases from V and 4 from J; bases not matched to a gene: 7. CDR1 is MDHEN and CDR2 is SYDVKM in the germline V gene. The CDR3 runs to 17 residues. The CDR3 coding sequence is TGTGCCAGCAGCCCCGCGGGACTAGCGGGAGGGCCAGATACGCAGTATTTT. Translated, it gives CASSPAGLAGGPDTQYF. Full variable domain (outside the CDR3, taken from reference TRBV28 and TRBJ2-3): DVKVTQSSRYLVKRTGEKVFLECVQDMDHENMFWYRQDPGLGLRLIYFSYDVKMKEKGDIPEGYSVSREKKERFSLILESASTNQTSMYLCASSPAGLAGGPDTQYFGPGTRLTVL.

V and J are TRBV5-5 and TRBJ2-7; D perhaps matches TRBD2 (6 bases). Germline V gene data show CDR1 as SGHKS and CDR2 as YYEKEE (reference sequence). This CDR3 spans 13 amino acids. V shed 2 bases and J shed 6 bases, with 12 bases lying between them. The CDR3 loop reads CASSLSIGGEQYF. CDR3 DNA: TGTGCCAGCAGCTTATCCATCGGGGGCGAGCAGTACTTC.

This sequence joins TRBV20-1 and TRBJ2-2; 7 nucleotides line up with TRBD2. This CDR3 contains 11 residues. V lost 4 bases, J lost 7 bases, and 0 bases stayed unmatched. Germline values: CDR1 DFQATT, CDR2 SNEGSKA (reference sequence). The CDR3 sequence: CSATGGGELFF. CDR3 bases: TGCAGTGCTACGGGGGGCGGGGAGCTGTTTTTT.

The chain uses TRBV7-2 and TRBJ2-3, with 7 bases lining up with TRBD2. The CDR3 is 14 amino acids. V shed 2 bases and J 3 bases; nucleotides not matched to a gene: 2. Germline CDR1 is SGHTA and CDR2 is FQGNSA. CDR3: CASSLYSGTDTQYF. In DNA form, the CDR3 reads TGTGCCAGCAGCTTATATAGCGGGACAGATACGCAGTATTTT. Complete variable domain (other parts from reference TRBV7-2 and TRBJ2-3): GAGVSQSPSNKVTEKGKDVELRCDPISGHTALYWYRQSLGQGLEFLIYFQGNSAPDKSGLPSDRFSAERTGGSVSTLTIQRTQQEDSAVYLCASSLYSGTDTQYFGPGTRLTVL.

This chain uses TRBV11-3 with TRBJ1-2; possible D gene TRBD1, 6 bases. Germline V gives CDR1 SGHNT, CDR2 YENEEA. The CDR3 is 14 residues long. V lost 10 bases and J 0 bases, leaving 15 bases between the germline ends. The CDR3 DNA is TGTGCCATAAGACAGGACAACTCTAACTATGGCTACACCTTC. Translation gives CAIRQDNSNYGYTF.

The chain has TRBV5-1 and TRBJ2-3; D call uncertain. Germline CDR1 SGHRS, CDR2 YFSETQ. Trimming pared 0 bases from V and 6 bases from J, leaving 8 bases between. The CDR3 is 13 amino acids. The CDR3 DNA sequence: TGCGCCAGCAGCTTGGCAGTCACGGATACGCAGTATTTT. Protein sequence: CASSLAVTDTQYF.

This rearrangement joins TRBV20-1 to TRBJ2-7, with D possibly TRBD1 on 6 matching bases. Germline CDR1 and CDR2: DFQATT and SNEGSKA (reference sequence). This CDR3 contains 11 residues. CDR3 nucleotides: TGCAGCATGCAGGGGACCTACGAGCAGTACTTC. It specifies CSMQGTYEQYF.

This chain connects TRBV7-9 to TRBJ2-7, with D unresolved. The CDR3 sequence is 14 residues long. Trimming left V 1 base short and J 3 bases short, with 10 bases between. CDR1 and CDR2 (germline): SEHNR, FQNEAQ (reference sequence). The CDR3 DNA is TGTGCCAGCAGCTTAGGTTCCTTTAGCTACGAGCAGTACTTC. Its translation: CASSLGSFSYEQYF.

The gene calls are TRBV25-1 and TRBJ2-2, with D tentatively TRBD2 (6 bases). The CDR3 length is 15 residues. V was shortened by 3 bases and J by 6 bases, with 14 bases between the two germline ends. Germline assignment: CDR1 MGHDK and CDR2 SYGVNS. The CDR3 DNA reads TGTGCCAGCAGTGAGGGACTCCTCAGTCCCGGGGAGCTGTTTTTT. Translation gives CASSEGLLSPGELFF.

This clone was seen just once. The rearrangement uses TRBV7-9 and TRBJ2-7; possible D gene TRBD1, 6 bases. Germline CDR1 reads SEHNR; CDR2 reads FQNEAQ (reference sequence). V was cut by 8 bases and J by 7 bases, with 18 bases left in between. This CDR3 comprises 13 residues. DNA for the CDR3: TGTGCCAGCGGGGGCCAGGGTACGTCGGAGCAGTACTTC. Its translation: CASGGQGTSEQYF.

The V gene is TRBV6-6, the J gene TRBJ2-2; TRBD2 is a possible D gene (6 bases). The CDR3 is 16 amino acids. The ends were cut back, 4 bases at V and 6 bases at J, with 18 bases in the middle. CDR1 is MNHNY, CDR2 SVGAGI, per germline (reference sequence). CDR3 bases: TGTGCCAGCAGTTCGGGGATACCGGGAGACTCCGGGGAGCTGTTTTTT. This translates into CASSSGIPGDSGELFF.

The CDR3: CAISGAGGGTDTQYF. Written as DNA, the CDR3 is TGTGCCATCAGTGGTGCGGGCGGGGGGACAGATACGCAGTATTTT. This chain connects TRBV10-3 to TRBJ2-3, with 8 bases fitting TRBD2. The CDR3 sequence is 15 residues long. CDR1 ENHRY and CDR2 SYGVKD come from the germline V gene. V gave up 4 bases and J gave up 3 bases; unmatched junction bases: 6.

The CDR3 loop reads CASSFRGTHGYTF. The CDR3 DNA is TGCGCCAGCAGCTTTCGGGGTACCCATGGCTACACCTTC. This chain uses TRBV5-1 with TRBJ1-2; D unclear. Germline CDR1 and CDR2: SGHRS and YFSETQ. The germline V and J ends were trimmed by 2 bases and 6 bases, with 11 bases remaining between them. The CDR3 runs 13 residues.

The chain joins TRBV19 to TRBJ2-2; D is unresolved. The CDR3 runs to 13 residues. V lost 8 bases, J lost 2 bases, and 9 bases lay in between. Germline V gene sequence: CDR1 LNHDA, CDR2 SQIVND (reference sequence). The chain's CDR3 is CASLEVNTGELFF. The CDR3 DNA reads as TGTGCCAGTCTCGAGGTTAACACCGGGGAGCTGTTTTTT. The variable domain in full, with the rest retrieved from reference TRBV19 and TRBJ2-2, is DGGITQSPKYLFRKEGQNVTLSCEQNLNHDAMYWYRQDPGQGLRLIYYSQIVNDFQKGDIAEGYSVSREKKESFPLTVTSAQKNPTAFYLCASLEVNTGELFFGEGSRLTVL.

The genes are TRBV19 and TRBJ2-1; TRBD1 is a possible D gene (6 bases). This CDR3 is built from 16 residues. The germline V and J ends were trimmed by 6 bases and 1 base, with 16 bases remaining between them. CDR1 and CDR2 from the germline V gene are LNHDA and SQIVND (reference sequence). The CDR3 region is CASRAIRDTSYNEQFF. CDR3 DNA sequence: TGTGCCAGTAGAGCCATCCGGGACACATCCTACAATGAGCAGTTCTTC. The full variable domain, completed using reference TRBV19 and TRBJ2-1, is DGGITQSPKYLFRKEGQNVTLSCEQNLNHDAMYWYRQDPGQGLRLIYYSQIVNDFQKGDIAEGYSVSREKKESFPLTVTSAQKNPTAFYLCASRAIRDTSYNEQFFGPGTRLTVL.

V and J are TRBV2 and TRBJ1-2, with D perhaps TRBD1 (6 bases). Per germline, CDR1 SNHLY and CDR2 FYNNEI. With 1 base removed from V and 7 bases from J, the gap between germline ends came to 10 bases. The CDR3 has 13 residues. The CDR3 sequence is CASSEGQGLGYTF. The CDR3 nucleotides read TGTGCCAGCAGTGAAGGGCAGGGGCTTGGCTACACCTTC.

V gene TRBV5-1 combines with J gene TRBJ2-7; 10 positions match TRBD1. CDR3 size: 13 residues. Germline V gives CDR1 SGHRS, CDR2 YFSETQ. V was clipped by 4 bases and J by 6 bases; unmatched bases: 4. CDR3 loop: CASSKDRGSEQYF. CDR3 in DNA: TGCGCCAGCAGCAAGGACAGGGGGAGCGAGCAGTACTTC. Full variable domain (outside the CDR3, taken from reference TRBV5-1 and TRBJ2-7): KAGVTQTPRYLIKTRGQQVTLSCSPISGHRSVSWYQQTPGQGLQFLFEYFSETQRNKGNFPGRFSGRQFSNSRSEMNVSTLELGDSALYLCASSKDRGSEQYFGPGTRLTVT.

CDR3 amino acids: CASSQPICRHPLMNTGELFF. CDR3 DNA: TGCGCCAGCAGTCAACCCATCTGCCGACACCCCTTGATGAACACCGGGGAGCTGTTTTTT. V is TRBV23-1 and J is TRBJ2-2; D gene ambiguous. TRBV23-1 is sorted into the ORF group, with uncertain function. V shed 2 bases and J shed 1 base, with 23 bases lying between them. CDR3 length equals 20 residues.

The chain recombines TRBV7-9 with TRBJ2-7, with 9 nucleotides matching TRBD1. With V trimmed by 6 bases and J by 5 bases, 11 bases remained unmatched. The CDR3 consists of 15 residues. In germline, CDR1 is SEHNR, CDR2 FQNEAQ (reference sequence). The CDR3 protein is CASSWDREGLDEQYF. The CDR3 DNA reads TGTGCCAGCAGTTGGGACAGGGAAGGACTGGACGAGCAGTACTTC.